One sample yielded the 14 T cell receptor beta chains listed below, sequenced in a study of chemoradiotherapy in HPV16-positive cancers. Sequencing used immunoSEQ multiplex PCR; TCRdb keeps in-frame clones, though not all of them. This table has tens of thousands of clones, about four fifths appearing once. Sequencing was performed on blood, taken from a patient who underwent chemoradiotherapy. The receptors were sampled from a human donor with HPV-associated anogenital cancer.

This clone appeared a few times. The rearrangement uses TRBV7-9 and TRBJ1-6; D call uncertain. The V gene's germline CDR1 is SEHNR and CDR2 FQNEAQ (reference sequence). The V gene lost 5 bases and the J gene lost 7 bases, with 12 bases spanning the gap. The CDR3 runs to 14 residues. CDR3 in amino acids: CASSRQESNSPLHF. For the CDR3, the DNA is TGTGCCAGCAGCCGACAAGAGTCCAATTCACCCCTCCACTTT.

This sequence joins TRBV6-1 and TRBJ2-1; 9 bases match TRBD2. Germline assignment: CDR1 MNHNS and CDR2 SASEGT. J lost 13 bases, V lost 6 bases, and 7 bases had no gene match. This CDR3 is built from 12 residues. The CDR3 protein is CASRGSGLAQFF. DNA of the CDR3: TGTGCCAGCAGGGGGTCGGGACTAGCACAGTTCTTC.

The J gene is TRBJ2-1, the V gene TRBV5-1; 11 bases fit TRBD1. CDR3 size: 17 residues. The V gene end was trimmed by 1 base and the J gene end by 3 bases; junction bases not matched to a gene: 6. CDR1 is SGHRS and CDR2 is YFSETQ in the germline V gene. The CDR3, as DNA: TGCGCCAGCAGCTTGAACACCGGGACAGGGGGCTACAATGAGCAGTTCTTC. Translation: CASSLNTGTGGYNEQFF. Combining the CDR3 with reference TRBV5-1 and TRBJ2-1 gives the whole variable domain KAGVTQTPRYLIKTRGQQVTLSCSPISGHRSVSWYQQTPGQGLQFLFEYFSETQRNKGNFPGRFSGRQFSNSRSEMNVSTLELGDSALYLCASSLNTGTGGYNEQFFGPGTRLTVL.

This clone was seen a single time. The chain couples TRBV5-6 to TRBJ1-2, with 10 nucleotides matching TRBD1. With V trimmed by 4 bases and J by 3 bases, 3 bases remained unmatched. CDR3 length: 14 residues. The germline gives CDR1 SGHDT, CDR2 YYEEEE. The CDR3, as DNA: TGTGCCAGCAGCCGACAGGGGGCAGACTATGGCTACACCTTC. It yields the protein CASSRQGADYGYTF.

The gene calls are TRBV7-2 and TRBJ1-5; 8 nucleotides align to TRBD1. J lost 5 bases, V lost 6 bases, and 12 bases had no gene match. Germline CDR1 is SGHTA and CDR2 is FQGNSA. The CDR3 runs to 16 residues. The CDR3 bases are TGTGCCAGCAGTTCTCAGGGGGCGCTTATCCATCAGCCCCAGCATTTT. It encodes CASSSQGALIHQPQHF. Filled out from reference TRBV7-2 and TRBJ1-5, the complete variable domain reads GAGVSQSPSNKVTEKGKDVELRCDPISGHTALYWYRQSLGQGLEFLIYFQGNSAPDKSGLPSDRFSAERTGGSVSTLTIQRTQQEDSAVYLCASSSQGALIHQPQHFGDGTRLSIL.

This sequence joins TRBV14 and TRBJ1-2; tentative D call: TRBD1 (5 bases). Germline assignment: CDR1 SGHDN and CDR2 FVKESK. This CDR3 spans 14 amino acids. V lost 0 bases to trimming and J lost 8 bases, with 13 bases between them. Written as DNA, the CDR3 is TGTGCCAGCAGCCAAGATGCCAGGGTGAGAGGCTACACCTTC. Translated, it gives CASSQDARVRGYTF.

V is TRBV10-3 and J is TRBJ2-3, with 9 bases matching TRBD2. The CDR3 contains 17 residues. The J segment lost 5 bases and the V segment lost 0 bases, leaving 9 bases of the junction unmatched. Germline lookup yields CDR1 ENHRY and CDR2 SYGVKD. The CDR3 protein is CAISESIRGGAQDTQYF. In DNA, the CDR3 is TGTGCCATCAGTGAGTCGATACGCGGGGGGGCCCAAGATACGCAGTATTTT.

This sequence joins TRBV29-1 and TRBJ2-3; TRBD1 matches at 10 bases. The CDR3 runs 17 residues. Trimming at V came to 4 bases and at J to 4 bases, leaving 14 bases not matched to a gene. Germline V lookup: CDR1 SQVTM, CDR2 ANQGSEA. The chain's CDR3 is CSVASGQGIRGSDTQYF. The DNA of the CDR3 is TGCAGCGTTGCTTCGGGACAGGGGATCCGTGGTTCAGATACGCAGTATTTT.

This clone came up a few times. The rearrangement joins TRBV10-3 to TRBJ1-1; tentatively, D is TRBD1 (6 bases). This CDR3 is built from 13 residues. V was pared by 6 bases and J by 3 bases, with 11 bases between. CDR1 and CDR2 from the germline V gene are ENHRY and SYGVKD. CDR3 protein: CAIRGAGDTEAFF. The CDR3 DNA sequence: TGTGCCATCAGGGGGGCCGGGGACACTGAAGCTTTCTTT.

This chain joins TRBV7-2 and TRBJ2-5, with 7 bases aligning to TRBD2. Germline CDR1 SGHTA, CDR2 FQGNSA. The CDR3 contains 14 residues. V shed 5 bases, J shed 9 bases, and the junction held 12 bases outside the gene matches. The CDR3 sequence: CASSAAGGTSSQYF. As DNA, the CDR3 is TGTGCCAGCAGCGCAGCCGGGGGGACCTCCTCCCAGTACTTC.

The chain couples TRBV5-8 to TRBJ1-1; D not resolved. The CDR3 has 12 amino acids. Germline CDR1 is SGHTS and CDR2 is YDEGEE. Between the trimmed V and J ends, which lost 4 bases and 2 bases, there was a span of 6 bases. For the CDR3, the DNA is TGTGCCAGCAGCCGTTATAACACTGAAGCTTTCTTT. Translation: CASSRYNTEAFF.

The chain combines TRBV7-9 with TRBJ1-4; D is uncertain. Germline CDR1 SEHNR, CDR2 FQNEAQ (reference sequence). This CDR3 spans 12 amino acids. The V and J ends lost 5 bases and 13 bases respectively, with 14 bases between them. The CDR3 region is CASSLQNSGLFF. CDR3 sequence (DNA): TGTGCCAGCAGCCTCCAAAACTCGGGACTGTTTTTT.

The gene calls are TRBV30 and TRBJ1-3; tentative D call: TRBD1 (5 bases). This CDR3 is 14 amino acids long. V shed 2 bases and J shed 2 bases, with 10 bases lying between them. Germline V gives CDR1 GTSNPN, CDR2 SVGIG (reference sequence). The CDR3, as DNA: TGTGCCTGGAGTATGGGGGACCCTGGAAACACCATATATTTT. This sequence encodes CAWSMGDPGNTIYF.

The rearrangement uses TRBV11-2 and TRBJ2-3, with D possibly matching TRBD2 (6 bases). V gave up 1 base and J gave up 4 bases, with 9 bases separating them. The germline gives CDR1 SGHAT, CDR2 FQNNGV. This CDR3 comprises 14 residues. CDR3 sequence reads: CASSLADYPDTQYF. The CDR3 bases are TGTGCCAGCAGCTTAGCGGACTACCCAGATACGCAGTATTTT.